These 26 T cell receptor beta chains were sequenced from one sample in a study of blood T cell repertoires in COVID-19. Profiled with immunoSEQ multiplex PCR; TCRdb holds only in-frame clones, not every one. The table shows around 130,000 clones, with roughly 80% occurring only once. The source material was peripheral blood. These receptors were obtained from a man aged 60 to 75 with acute or convalescent COVID-19.

CDR3 DNA: TGCGCCAGCAGCCAAGATTCTAGCGGGGGGGCAGATACGCAGTATTTT. Its translation is CASSQDSSGGADTQYF. The chain carries TRBV4-1 and TRBJ2-3; 12 bases agree with TRBD2. CDR3 length: 16 residues. Germline values: CDR1 MGHRA, CDR2 YSYEKL. With 0 bases clipped from V and 4 bases from J, the junction kept 2 bases outside the gene matches.

The CDR3 reads CASSVRVFLDEQYF. CDR3 bases: TGTGCCAGTAGTGTGAGGGTCTTTCTGGACGAGCAGTACTTC. The V call is TRBV19, the J call TRBJ2-7; perhaps TRBD2 as D (5 bases). V lost 5 bases, J lost 5 bases, and 16 bases lay in between. CDR3 length equals 14 residues. Germline V lookup: CDR1 LNHDA, CDR2 SQIVND (reference sequence).

The rearrangement joins TRBV7-9 to TRBJ1-6; 9 positions agree with TRBD1. Germline V lookup: CDR1 SEHNR, CDR2 FQNEAQ (reference sequence). The CDR3 length is 16 residues. V shed 5 bases and J 7 bases; nucleotides not matched to a gene: 9. The CDR3 nucleotides read TGTGCCAGCAGCGAGCCGGGACAGGGTCGCAATTCACCCCTCCACTTT. It is translated as CASSEPGQGRNSPLHF.

The count of this clone is one. The V gene is TRBV5-1, the J gene TRBJ2-6, with D possibly TRBD1 on 6 matching bases. The CDR3 length is 15 residues. Trimming took 3 bases from V and 1 from J, leaving 8 bases between them. Per germline, CDR1 SGHRS and CDR2 YFSETQ. This CDR3 reads CASSYQGSGANVLTF. CDR3 coding DNA: TGCGCCAGCAGCTATCAGGGGTCTGGGGCCAACGTCCTGACTTTC.

The rearrangement uses TRBV7-3 and TRBJ2-7; D perhaps matches TRBD2 (5 bases). Germline V gives CDR1 SGHTA, CDR2 FQGTGA. The CDR3 loop spans 15 amino acids. The V end was cut by 5 bases, the J end by 0 bases, with 14 bases between. DNA of the CDR3: TGTGCCAGCAGCCCCGATGCGGGCGCCTCCTACGAGCAGTACTTC. Amino acid sequence: CASSPDAGASYEQYF.

This clone occurred a few times. This chain joins TRBV2 and TRBJ1-1, with D maybe TRBD1 (6 bases). Trimming shortened V by 6 bases and J by 1 base, and 12 bases separated the two germline ends. This CDR3 is built from 14 residues. CDR1 SNHLY and CDR2 FYNNEI come from the germline V gene. CDR3 loop: CASRASGENTEAFF. CDR3 DNA sequence: TGTGCCAGCAGGGCGTCAGGGGAGAACACTGAAGCTTTCTTT.

This sequence joins TRBV5-1 and TRBJ2-4; 7 nucleotides line up with TRBD1. Looked up from germline, CDR1 is SGHRS and CDR2 is YFSETQ. The V and J ends lost 4 bases and 0 bases, in that order; junction bases with no gene match: 7. The CDR3 runs 16 residues. The CDR3 loop is CASSQGTDEAKNIQYF. The CDR3 DNA reads TGCGCCAGCAGCCAAGGGACAGACGAAGCCAAAAACATTCAGTACTTC.

The rearrangement uses TRBV2 and TRBJ1-1; 7 bases align to TRBD1. CDR3 size: 13 residues. CDR1 and CDR2 (germline): SNHLY, FYNNEI. V shed 5 bases and J 4 bases; nucleotides not matched to a gene: 4. The CDR3 is CASSRDSGTEAFF. The CDR3 DNA reads as TGTGCCAGCAGTAGGGACAGCGGCACTGAAGCTTTCTTT.

This chain connects TRBV7-9 to TRBJ2-7; 7 bases are shared with TRBD2. Germline V gene lookup returns CDR1 SEHNR and CDR2 FQNEAQ (reference sequence). J lost 0 bases, V lost 3 bases, and 8 bases had no gene match. The CDR3 consists of 16 residues. The CDR3 DNA sequence: TGTGCCAGCAGCTTCCCAACTAGCGCCAGCTCCTACGAGCAGTACTTC. Its translation is CASSFPTSASSYEQYF.

This clone has just a few counts. The genes are TRBV10-3 and TRBJ2-1; 11 positions agree with TRBD2. V lost 5 bases and J lost 4; bases outside the gene matches: 4. This CDR3 contains 15 residues. Germline CDR1 is ENHRY and CDR2 is SYGVKD. The CDR3 here is CAISPLAGAYNEQFF. The CDR3 DNA reads TGTGCCATCAGTCCACTAGCGGGGGCTTACAATGAGCAGTTCTTC.

The gene calls are TRBV4-1 and TRBJ2-7; 9 bases agree with TRBD1. The CDR3 contains 18 residues. Germline V CDR1 and CDR2: MGHRA, YSYEKL. V shed 3 bases, J shed 5 bases, and the junction held 17 bases outside the gene matches. CDR3 DNA sequence: TGCGCCAGCAGCCAGCCTATCCCCGGACAGGGGCGATTAGACGAGCAGTACTTC. Protein product: CASSQPIPGQGRLDEQYF.

The chain has TRBV19 and TRBJ2-2; 9 nucleotides agree with TRBD1. Germline-derived CDR1 and CDR2 are LNHDA and SQIVND (reference sequence). This CDR3 is built from 12 residues. V shed 8 bases, J shed 8 bases, and the junction held 3 bases outside the gene matches. The CDR3 protein is CASWTGAGELFF. The DNA for the CDR3 is TGTGCCAGTTGGACAGGGGCTGGGGAGCTGTTTTTT.

This clone is a singleton in its sample. The chain recombines TRBV29-1 with TRBJ2-3, with 10 bases fitting TRBD2. This CDR3 is built from 14 residues. From germline, CDR1 is SQVTM and CDR2 ANQGSEA. The V segment lost 4 bases and the J segment 6 bases; nucleotides outside the gene matches: 7. The CDR3 protein is CSVVLAGVRDTQYF. The CDR3 DNA reads as TGCAGCGTTGTTCTAGCGGGAGTACGTGATACGCAGTATTTT.

V gene TRBV4-2 combines with J gene TRBJ1-5; D remains unclear. Germline V lookup: CDR1 LGHNA, CDR2 YNFKEQ. Trimming pared 0 bases from V and 1 base from J, leaving 7 bases between. The CDR3 has 15 residues. CDR3 residues: CASSQDGSSNQPQHF. DNA for the CDR3: TGTGCCAGCAGCCAAGATGGTAGCAGCAATCAGCCCCAGCATTTT.

This chain connects TRBV3-1 (or the pseudogene TRBV3-2) to TRBJ2-7, with 7 positions matching TRBD1. The CDR3 sequence is 14 residues long. Trimming removed 4 bases from V and 5 bases from J; junction bases left unmatched: 8. The germline V gene has CDR1 LGHDT and CDR2 YNNKEL (reference sequence). The CDR3 DNA sequence: TGTGCCAGCAGCCTGGGACAGAGCGTCAACGAGCAGTACTTC. This sequence encodes CASSLGQSVNEQYF.

The chain is built from TRBV10-1 and TRBJ2-2; 14 nucleotides line up with TRBD2. The CDR3 contains 17 residues. The V gene end was trimmed by 6 bases and the J gene end by 1 base; junction bases not matched to a gene: 4. The germline V gene encodes CDR1 WNHNN and CDR2 SYGVQD (reference sequence). CDR3 sequence (DNA): TGCGCCAGCAGCCCCGGGACTAGCGGGGGGAACACCGGGGAGCTGTTTTTT. This encodes CASSPGTSGGNTGELFF.

The sample holds one count of this clone. This chain links TRBV7-9 with TRBJ2-5; 7 positions agree with TRBD1. This CDR3 comprises 14 residues. CDR1 and CDR2 from the germline V gene are SEHNR and FQNEAQ (reference sequence). J was trimmed by 4 bases and V by 0 bases; bases with no gene match: 2. CDR3 bases: TGTGCCAGCAGCTTAGCGACAGGGTTAGAGACCCAGTACTTC. The encoded protein is CASSLATGLETQYF.

In its sample, this clone was seen a few times. V and J are TRBV5-1 and TRBJ2-3; TRBD2 matches 9 bases. The germline CDR1 and CDR2 sequences are SGHRS and YFSETQ. With V trimmed by 5 bases and J by 1 base, 8 bases remained unmatched. CDR3 length equals 16 residues. The CDR3 sequence: CASRMLAGERTDTQYF. The CDR3 nucleotides read TGCGCCAGCAGAATGTTAGCGGGGGAGCGCACAGATACGCAGTATTTT.

The chain recombines TRBV5-1 with TRBJ2-1; D is unclear. This CDR3 has 14 amino acids. The germline V gene has CDR1 SGHRS and CDR2 YFSETQ. V was clipped by 2 bases and J by 2 bases, with 8 bases between them. Here the CDR3 DNA reads TGCGCCAGCAGCTTCCGAGGCCCCTACAATGAGCAGTTCTTC. Translating gives CASSFRGPYNEQFF.

This clone was counted a single time. The DNA for the CDR3 is TGTGCCAGCAGCCATGGACAGGGAACTTCCTACGAGCAGTACTTC. This encodes CASSHGQGTSYEQYF. The chain links TRBV7-9 to TRBJ2-7; the match to TRBD1 covers 8 bases. The germline CDR1 and CDR2 sequences are SEHNR and FQNEAQ (reference sequence). CDR3 length: 15 residues. After removal of 5 bases from V and 1 base from J, the junction contained 7 bases not matched to a gene.

V usage is TRBV7-9 and J usage is TRBJ2-3, with 11 bases lining up with TRBD2. Germline V lookup: CDR1 SEHNR, CDR2 FQNEAQ (reference sequence). The CDR3 is made up of 18 amino acids. Germline trimming cut 3 bases from V and 6 bases from J; bases unmatched to any gene: 14. CDR3 nucleotides: TGTGCCAGCAGCTTTCCCCGAAGACTAGCGGGAAGGAGGGATACGCAGTATTTT. Amino acids: CASSFPRRLAGRRDTQYF.

The CDR3 coding sequence is TGTGCCAGCAGCTTGGAGGGACAGGGGCTTGCCGAGCAGTACTTC. This codes for CASSLEGQGLAEQYF. This sequence joins TRBV5-6 and TRBJ2-7; TRBD1 matches 10 bases. The CDR3 spans 15 residues. J lost 6 bases, V lost 0 bases, and 6 bases had no gene match. Germline V lookup: CDR1 SGHDT, CDR2 YYEEEE. Together with reference TRBV5-6 and TRBJ2-7, the CDR3 gives the full variable domain: DAGVTQSPTHLIKTRGQQVTLRCSPKSGHDTVSWYQQALGQGPQFIFQYYEEEERQRGNFPDRFSGHQFPNYSSELNVNALLLGDSALYLCASSLEGQGLAEQYFGPGTRLTVT.

The V call is TRBV5-1, the J call TRBJ1-2; D is perhaps TRBD1 (5 bases). V lost 2 bases and J lost 2, with 19 bases in between. The length of the CDR3 is 17 residues. CDR1 is SGHRS and CDR2 is YFSETQ in the germline V gene. CDR3: CASSLYMGRLSNYGYTF. CDR3 coding DNA: TGCGCCAGCAGCTTATATATGGGGCGGCTTTCGAACTATGGCTACACCTTC.

The chain recombines TRBV6-5 with TRBJ2-1, with a weak D call TRBD2 (6 bases). The V and J ends lost 6 bases and 2 bases respectively, with 14 bases between them. Looked up from germline, CDR1 is MNHEY and CDR2 is SVGAGI. The CDR3 is 15 amino acids. CDR3 DNA: TGTGCCAGCAGCCTCCGGGAGTTACCCTACAATGAGCAGTTCTTC. Amino acid sequence: CASSLRELPYNEQFF.

The V call is TRBV5-6, the J call TRBJ1-2; 7 positions agree with TRBD1. The CDR3 runs 14 residues. CDR1 is SGHDT and CDR2 is YYEEEE in the germline V gene. J was trimmed by 2 bases and V by 3 bases; bases with no gene match: 4. The CDR3 sequence is CASSWAGQNYGYTF. The CDR3 DNA is TGTGCCAGCAGCTGGGCGGGACAGAACTATGGCTACACCTTC. The entire variable domain, with the rest obtained from reference TRBV5-6 and TRBJ1-2, is as follows: DAGVTQSPTHLIKTRGQQVTLRCSPKSGHDTVSWYQQALGQGPQFIFQYYEEEERQRGNFPDRFSGHQFPNYSSELNVNALLLGDSALYLCASSWAGQNYGYTFGSGTRLTVV.

The rearrangement uses TRBV12-5 and TRBJ2-3; TRBD2 agrees at 7 bases. This CDR3 has 15 residues. V shed 6 bases and J 2 bases; nucleotides not matched to a gene: 8. The germline V gene encodes CDR1 LGHNT and CDR2 FRNRAP. For the CDR3, the DNA is TGTGCTAGTGGGCGGGCGGGGGATGACACAGATACGCAGTATTTT. Translated: CASGRAGDDTDTQYF.